The 9 T cell receptor beta chains below were found in one sample sequenced in a study of blood T cell repertoires in COVID-19. Assay: immunoSEQ multiplex PCR; the TCRdb copy retains only in-frame clones and omits some. The sample has 95,000 to 150,000 clones; 80% are singletons. The sequencing sample was made of peripheral blood. These receptors were taken from a man aged 60-69 years with active or convalescent COVID-19.

This clone was recorded a few times. The V call is TRBV5-4, the J call TRBJ2-7; TRBD1 matches at 10 bases. Looked up from germline, CDR1 is SGHNT and CDR2 is YYREEE (reference sequence). Trimming removed 3 bases from V and 6 bases from J; junction bases left unmatched: 6. There are 14 residues in the CDR3. The CDR3 sequence is CASSSGQGVVEQYF. As DNA, the CDR3 is TGTGCCAGCAGCTCAGGACAGGGGGTGGTCGAGCAGTACTTC.

The chain combines TRBV27 with TRBJ2-7, with D perhaps matching TRBD1 (5 bases). Germline CDR1 MNHEY, CDR2 SMNVEV (reference sequence). V was trimmed by 5 bases and J by 3 bases, leaving 14 bases between them. This CDR3 region has 14 residues. The CDR3 here is CASSLLGQGYEQYF. DNA of the CDR3: TGTGCCAGCAGTCTATTGGGGCAGGGCTACGAGCAGTACTTC.

The CDR3 DNA reads as TGTGCCAGCTCGACAGGGCTTCAGCCCCAGCATTTT. Amino acid sequence: CASSTGLQPQHF. The genes are TRBV28 and TRBJ1-5; 7 nucleotides align to TRBD1. Germline V gives CDR1 MDHEN, CDR2 SYDVKM. After removal of 8 bases from V and 6 bases from J, the junction contained 4 bases not matched to a gene. This CDR3 is built from 12 residues.

This rearrangement joins TRBV7-9 to TRBJ2-6; D unclear. The germline CDR1 and CDR2 sequences are SEHNR and FQNEAQ (reference sequence). The CDR3 has 14 residues. V dropped 4 bases and J dropped 2 bases, with 6 bases sitting between them. The CDR3 nucleotides read TGTGCCAGCAGCTCCACTGCTGGGGCCAACGTCCTGACTTTC. Translated: CASSSTAGANVLTF.

The gene calls are TRBV4-2 and TRBJ1-1, with 7 bases matching TRBD1. Per germline, CDR1 LGHNA and CDR2 YNFKEQ. This CDR3 spans 15 amino acids. V lost 3 bases, J lost 1 base, and 5 bases stayed unmatched. This CDR3 reads CASSQAGTANTEAFF. The CDR3 coding sequence is TGTGCCAGCAGCCAGGCCGGGACAGCGAACACTGAAGCTTTCTTT.

This clone was detected many times. This chain joins TRBV6-5 and TRBJ1-3; TRBD1 might be the D (6 bases). The germline V and J ends were trimmed by 6 bases and 1 base, with 10 bases remaining between them. Germline-derived CDR1 and CDR2 are MNHEY and SVGAGI. The CDR3 consists of 14 residues. CDR3 sequence: CASRRGRSGNTIYF. In DNA form, the CDR3 reads TGTGCCAGCAGGCGGGGGCGATCTGGAAACACCATATATTTT.

This clone has just a few counts. The CDR3 protein is CASSLTPGGNSPLHF. The CDR3 DNA reads as TGTGCCAGCAGCTTAACTCCAGGGGGGAATTCACCCCTCCACTTT. The chain employs TRBV7-3 and TRBJ1-6; 7 bases are a match to TRBD1. Per the germline V gene, CDR1 is SGHTA and CDR2 is FQGTGA. The CDR3 covers 15 residues. V trimming: 0 bases; J trimming: 7 bases; junction bases outside the gene matches: 3. Using reference TRBV7-3 and TRBJ1-6 for the parts outside the CDR3, the full variable domain is GAGVSQTPSNKVTEKGKYVELRCDPISGHTALYWYRQSLGQGPEFLIYFQGTGAADDSGLPNDRFFAVRPEGSVSTLKIQRTERGDSAVYLCASSLTPGGNSPLHFGNGTRLTVT.

The rearrangement uses TRBV7-9 and TRBJ1-2, with TRBD1 matching over 10 bases. Germline CDR1 and CDR2: SEHNR and FQNEAQ (reference sequence). V shed 0 bases and J 8 bases; nucleotides not matched to a gene: 9. The CDR3 has 16 residues. The CDR3 protein is CASSLAAGTGAGGYTF. DNA of the CDR3: TGTGCCAGCAGCTTAGCTGCCGGGACAGGGGCGGGAGGCTACACCTTC. Complete variable domain (other parts from reference TRBV7-9 and TRBJ1-2): DTGVSQNPRHKITKRGQNVTFRCDPISEHNRLYWYRQTLGQGPEFLTYFQNEAQLEKSRLLSDRFSAERPKGSFSTLEIQRTEQGDSAMYLCASSLAAGTGAGGYTFGSGTRLTVV.

The chain joins TRBV5-1 to TRBJ2-3, with 8 nucleotides matching TRBD2. The CDR3 has 18 residues. From germline, CDR1 is SGHRS and CDR2 YFSETQ. Trimming cost V 1 base and J 2 bases; bases outside gene matches: 12. CDR3 protein: CASSLRGVSGTTTDTQYF. The CDR3 bases are TGCGCCAGCAGCTTGCGAGGGGTTAGCGGGACGACCACAGATACGCAGTATTTT.